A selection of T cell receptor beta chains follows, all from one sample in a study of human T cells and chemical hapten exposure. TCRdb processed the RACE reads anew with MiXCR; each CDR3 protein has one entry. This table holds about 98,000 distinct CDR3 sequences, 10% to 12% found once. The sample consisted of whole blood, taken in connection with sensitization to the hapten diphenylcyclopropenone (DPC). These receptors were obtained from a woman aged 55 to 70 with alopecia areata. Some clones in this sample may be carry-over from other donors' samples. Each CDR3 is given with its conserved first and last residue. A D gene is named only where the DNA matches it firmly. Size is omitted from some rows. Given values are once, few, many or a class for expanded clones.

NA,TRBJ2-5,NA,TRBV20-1,CSAAFSEHTETQYF,TGCAGTGCCGCCTTTAGCGAACACACAGAGACCCAGTACTTC
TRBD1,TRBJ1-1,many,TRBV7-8,CASSLASDRGSFF,TGTGCCAGCAGCTTAGCAAGTGACAGGGGTTCTTTCTTT
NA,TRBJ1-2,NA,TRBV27,CASSRGRGAYGYTF,TGTGCCAGCAGTAGGGGACGGGGTGCCTATGGCTACACCTTC
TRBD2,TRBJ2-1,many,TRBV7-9,CASSLSGRGGDEQFF,TGTGCCAGCAGCCTCTCCGGGCGGGGGGGAGATGAGCAGTTCTTC
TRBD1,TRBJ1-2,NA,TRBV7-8,CASSFAGTGVSYTF,TGTGCCAGCAGCTTTGCCGGGACAGGGGTCAGCTACACCTTC
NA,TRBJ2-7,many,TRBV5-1,CASTPGPRALFSTSYEQYF,TGCGCCAGCACCCCGGGGCCTAGGGCGCTATTTTCCACCTCCTACGAGCAGTACTTC
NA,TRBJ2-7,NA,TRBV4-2,CASSQDNAVGGGTYEQYF,TGTGCCAGCAGCCAAGATAATGCGGTTGGTGGAGGAACCTACGAGCAGTACTTC
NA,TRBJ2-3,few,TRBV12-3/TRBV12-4,CASSLILDPRADTQYF,TGTGCCAGCAGCCTTATTTTGGACCCGCGCGCAGATACGCAGTATTTT
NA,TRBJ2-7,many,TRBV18,CASSPPSTGPYEQYF,TGTGCCAGCTCACCACCGTCCACAGGGCCCTACGAGCAGTACTTC
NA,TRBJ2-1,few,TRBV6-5,CASRMPGGVAEQFF,TGTGCCAGCAGAATGCCAGGGGGGGTCGCTGAGCAGTTCTTC
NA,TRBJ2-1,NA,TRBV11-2,CASSSGTSYNEQFF,TGTGCCAGCAGCTCCGGGACTTCCTACAATGAGCAGTTCTTC
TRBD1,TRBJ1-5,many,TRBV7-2,CASSVGQVGNQPQHF,TGTGCCAGCAGCGTGGGACAGGTGGGCAATCAGCCCCAGCATTTT
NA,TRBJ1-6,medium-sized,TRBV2,CASKGISANSPLHF,TGTGCCAGCAAGGGGATATCCGCTAATTCACCCCTCCACTTT
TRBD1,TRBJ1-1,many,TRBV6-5,CASSYHGQGAYTEAFF,TGTGCCAGCAGTTATCATGGGCAGGGGGCTTACACTGAAGCTTTCTTT
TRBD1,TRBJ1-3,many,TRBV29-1,CSARQGYSGNTIYF,TGCAGCGCCCGACAGGGATACTCTGGAAACACCATATATTTT
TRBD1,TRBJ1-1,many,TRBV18,CASSPQPGGEAEAFF,TGTGCCAGCTCACCACAACCAGGGGGCGAGGCTGAAGCTTTCTTT
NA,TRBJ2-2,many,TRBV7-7,CASSGHPNTGELFF,TGTGCTAGCAGCGGACACCCAAACACCGGGGAGCTGTTTTTT
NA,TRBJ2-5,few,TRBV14,CASSQGRTPPSGKTQYF,TGTGCCAGCAGCCAAGGGAGGACTCCACCCTCTGGGAAGACCCAGTACTTC
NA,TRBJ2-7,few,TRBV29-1,CSVLGGLSSYEQYF,TGCAGCGTTTTGGGCGGTCTTAGCTCCTACGAGCAGTACTTC
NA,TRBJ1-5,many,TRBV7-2,CASSPLGQPQHF,TGTGCCAGCAGCCCCCTCGGTCAGCCCCAGCATTTT
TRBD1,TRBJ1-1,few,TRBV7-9,CASSLFQGGNTEAFF,TGTGCCAGCAGCTTATTCCAGGGGGGGAACACTGAAGCTTTCTTT
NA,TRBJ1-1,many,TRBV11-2,CASSFGPMNTEAFF,TGTGCCAGCAGCTTCGGCCCGATGAACACTGAAGCTTTCTTT
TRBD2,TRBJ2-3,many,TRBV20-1,CSARGLLSGTSGGPVADTQYF,TGCAGTGCTAGGGGCCTCCTTTCCGGGACTAGCGGGGGGCCAGTAGCAGATACGCAGTATTTT
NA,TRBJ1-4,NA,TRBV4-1,CASSQERSVGATNEKLFF,TGCGCCAGCAGCCAAGAGAGGTCAGTCGGGGCAACTAATGAAAAACTGTTTTTT
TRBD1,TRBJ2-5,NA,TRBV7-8,CASSLGTGRETQYF,TGTGCCAGCAGCCTTGGGACAGGGCGAGAGACCCAGTACTTC
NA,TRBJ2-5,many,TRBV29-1,CSVEPPMGTQYF,TGCAGCGTTGAACCCCCCATGGGGACCCAGTACTTC
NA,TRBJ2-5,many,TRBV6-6,CAISVQGPQETQYF,TGTGCCATCAGCGTCCAGGGCCCCCAAGAGACCCAGTACTTC
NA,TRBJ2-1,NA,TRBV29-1,CSVVPIWGNEQFF,TGCAGCGTTGTCCCGATCTGGGGCAATGAGCAGTTCTTC
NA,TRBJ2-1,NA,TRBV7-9,CASSLSGSDSEQFF,TGTGCCAGCAGCTTATCGGGTAGCGACAGTGAGCAGTTCTTC
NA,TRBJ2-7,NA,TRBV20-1,CSASQGGGTYEQYF,TGCAGTGCTTCTCAGGGAGGGGGGACCTACGAGCAGTACTTC
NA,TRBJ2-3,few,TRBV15,CATSRDRGFNTDTQYF,TGTGCCACCAGCAGGGACAGAGGTTTCAACACAGATACGCAGTATTTT